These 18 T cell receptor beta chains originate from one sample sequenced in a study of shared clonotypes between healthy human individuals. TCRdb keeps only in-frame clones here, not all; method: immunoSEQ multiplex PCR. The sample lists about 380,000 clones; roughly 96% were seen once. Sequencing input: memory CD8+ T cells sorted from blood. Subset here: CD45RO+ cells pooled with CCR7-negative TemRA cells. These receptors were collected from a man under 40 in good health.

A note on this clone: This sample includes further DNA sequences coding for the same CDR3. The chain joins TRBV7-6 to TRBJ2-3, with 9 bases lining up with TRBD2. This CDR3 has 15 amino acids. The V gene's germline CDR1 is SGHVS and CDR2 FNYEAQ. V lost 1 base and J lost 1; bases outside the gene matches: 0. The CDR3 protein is CASSLGLAGTDTQYF. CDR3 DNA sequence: TGTGCCAGCAGCTTAGGACTAGCGGGCACAGATACGCAGTATTTT. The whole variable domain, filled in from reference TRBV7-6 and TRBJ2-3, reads GAGVSQSPRYKVTKRGQDVALRCDPISGHVSLYWYRQALGQGPEFLTYFNYEAQQDKSGLPNDRFSAERPEGSISTLTIQRTEQRDSAMYRCASSLGLAGTDTQYFGPGTRLTVL.

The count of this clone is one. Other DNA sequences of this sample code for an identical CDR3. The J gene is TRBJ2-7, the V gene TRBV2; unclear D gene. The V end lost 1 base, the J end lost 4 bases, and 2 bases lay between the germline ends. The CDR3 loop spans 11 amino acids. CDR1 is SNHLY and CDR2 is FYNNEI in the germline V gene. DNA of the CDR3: TGTGCCAGCAGTGAAGTGTACGAGCAGTACTTC. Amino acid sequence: CASSEVYEQYF.

The CDR3 spells CASSQFGGNQPQHF. Here the CDR3 DNA reads TGCGCCAGCAGCCAGTTTGGCGGGAATCAGCCCCAGCATTTT. V gene TRBV4-1 combines with J gene TRBJ1-5; D is ambiguous. Germline assignment: CDR1 MGHRA and CDR2 YSYEKL. The CDR3 has 14 amino acids. V dropped 3 bases and J dropped 4 bases, with 10 bases sitting between them.

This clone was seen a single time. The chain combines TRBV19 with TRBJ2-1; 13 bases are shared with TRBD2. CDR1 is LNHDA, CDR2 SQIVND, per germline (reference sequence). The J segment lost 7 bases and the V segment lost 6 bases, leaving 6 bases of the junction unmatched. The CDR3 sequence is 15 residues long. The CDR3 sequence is CASRRTSGSLNEQFF. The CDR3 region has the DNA TGTGCCAGTAGACGGACTAGCGGGAGTCTGAATGAGCAGTTCTTC. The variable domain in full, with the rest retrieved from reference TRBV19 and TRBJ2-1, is DGGITQSPKYLFRKEGQNVTLSCEQNLNHDAMYWYRQDPGQGLRLIYYSQIVNDFQKGDIAEGYSVSREKKESFPLTVTSAQKNPTAFYLCASRRTSGSLNEQFFGPGTRLTVL.

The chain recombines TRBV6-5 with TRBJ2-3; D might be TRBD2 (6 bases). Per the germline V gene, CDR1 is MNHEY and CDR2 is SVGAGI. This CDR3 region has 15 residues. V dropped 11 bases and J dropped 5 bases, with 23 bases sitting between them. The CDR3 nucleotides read TGTGCCTCCCAAAGTCACGGGAGCCAGGTAGATACGCAGTATTTT. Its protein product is CASQSHGSQVDTQYF.

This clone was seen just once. CDR3 sequence (DNA): TGCGCCAGCAGCTTGAGCGAGGATACGCAGTATTTT. This translates into CASSLSEDTQYF. The rearrangement links TRBV5-1 to TRBJ2-3; D remains unclear. The V gene lost 1 base and the J gene lost 6 bases, with 6 bases spanning the gap. The CDR3 totals 12 residues. In germline, CDR1 is SGHRS, CDR2 YFSETQ. The variable domain in full, with the rest retrieved from reference TRBV5-1 and TRBJ2-3, is KAGVTQTPRYLIKTRGQQVTLSCSPISGHRSVSWYQQTPGQGLQFLFEYFSETQRNKGNFPGRFSGRQFSNSRSEMNVSTLELGDSALYLCASSLSEDTQYFGPGTRLTVL.

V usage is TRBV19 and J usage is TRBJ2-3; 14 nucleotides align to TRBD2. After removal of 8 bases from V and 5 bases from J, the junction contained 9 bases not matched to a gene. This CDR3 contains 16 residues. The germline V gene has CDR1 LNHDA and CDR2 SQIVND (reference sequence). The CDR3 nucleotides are TGTGCCAGTCGTCCGGGACTAGCGGGAGCGATAGATACGCAGTATTTT. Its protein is CASRPGLAGAIDTQYF.

CDR3 coding DNA: TGTGCCAGCTCACCACCGGTCAGGTCAACAAATAATGAAAAACTGTTTTTT. Residues: CASSPPVRSTNNEKLFF. The chain couples TRBV18 to TRBJ1-4; no definite D call. CDR1 is KGHSH, CDR2 LQKENI, per germline. V was cut by 0 bases and J by 4 bases, with 15 bases left in between. CDR3 length: 17 amino acids. Based on the CDR3 plus reference TRBV18 and TRBJ1-4, the full variable domain is NAGVMQNPRHLVRRRGQEARLRCSPMKGHSHVYWYRQLPEEGLKFMVYLQKENIIDESGMPKERFSAEFPKEGPSILRIQQVVRGDSAAYFCASSPPVRSTNNEKLFFGSGTQLSVL.

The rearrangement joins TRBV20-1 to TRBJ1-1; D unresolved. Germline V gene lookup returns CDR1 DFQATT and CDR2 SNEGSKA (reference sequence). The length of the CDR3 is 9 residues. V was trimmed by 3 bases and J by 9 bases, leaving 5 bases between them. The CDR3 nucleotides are TGCAGTGCTAGTGAAAAAGCTTTCTTT. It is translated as CSASEKAFF.

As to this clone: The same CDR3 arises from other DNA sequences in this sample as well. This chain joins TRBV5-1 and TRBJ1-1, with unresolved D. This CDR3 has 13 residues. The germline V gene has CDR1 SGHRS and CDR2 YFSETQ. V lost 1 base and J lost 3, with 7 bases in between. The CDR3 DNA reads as TGCGCCAGCAGCTTGAGGGCAGACACTGAAGCTTTCTTT. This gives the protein CASSLRADTEAFF. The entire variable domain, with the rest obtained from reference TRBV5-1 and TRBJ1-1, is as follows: KAGVTQTPRYLIKTRGQQVTLSCSPISGHRSVSWYQQTPGQGLQFLFEYFSETQRNKGNFPGRFSGRQFSNSRSEMNVSTLELGDSALYLCASSLRADTEAFFGQGTRLTVV.

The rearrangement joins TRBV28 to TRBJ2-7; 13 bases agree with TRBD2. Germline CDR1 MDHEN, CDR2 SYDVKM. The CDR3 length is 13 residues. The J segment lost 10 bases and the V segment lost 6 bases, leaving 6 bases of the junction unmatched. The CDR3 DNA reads TGTGCCAGCAGATGGACTAGCGGGAGTAAACAGTACTTC. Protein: CASRWTSGSKQYF.

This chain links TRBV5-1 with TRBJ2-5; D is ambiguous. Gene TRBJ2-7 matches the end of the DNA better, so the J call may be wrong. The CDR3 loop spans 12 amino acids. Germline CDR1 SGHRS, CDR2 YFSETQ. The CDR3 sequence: CASSLGFYEQYF. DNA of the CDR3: TGCGCCAGCAGCTTGGGGTTTTACGAGCAGTACTTC.

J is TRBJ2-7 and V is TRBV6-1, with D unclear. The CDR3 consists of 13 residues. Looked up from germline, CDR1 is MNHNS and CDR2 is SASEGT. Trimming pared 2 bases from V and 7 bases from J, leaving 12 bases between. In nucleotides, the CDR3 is TGTGCCAGCAGTGAAATTGGTGTCCCAGAGCAGTACTTC. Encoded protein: CASSEIGVPEQYF.

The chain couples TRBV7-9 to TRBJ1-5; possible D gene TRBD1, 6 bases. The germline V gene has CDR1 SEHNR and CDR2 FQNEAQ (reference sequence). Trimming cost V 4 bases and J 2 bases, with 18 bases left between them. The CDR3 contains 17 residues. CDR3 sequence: CASSSQGPGGGNQPQHF. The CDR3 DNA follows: TGTGCCAGCAGCTCTCAGGGGCCGGGAGGTGGCAATCAGCCCCAGCATTTT.

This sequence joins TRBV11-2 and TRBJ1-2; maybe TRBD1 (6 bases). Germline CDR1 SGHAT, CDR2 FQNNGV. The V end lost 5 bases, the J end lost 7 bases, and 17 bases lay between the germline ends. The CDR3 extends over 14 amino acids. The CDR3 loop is CASSANRERSGYTF. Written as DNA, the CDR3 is TGTGCCAGCAGCGCCAACAGGGAGAGGAGTGGCTACACCTTC.

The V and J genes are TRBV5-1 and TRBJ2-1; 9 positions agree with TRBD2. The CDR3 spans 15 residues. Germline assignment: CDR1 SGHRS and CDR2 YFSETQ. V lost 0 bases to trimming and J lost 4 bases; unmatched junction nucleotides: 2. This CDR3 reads CASSLEAGGYNEQFF. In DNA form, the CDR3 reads TGCGCCAGCAGCTTGGAGGCGGGAGGGTACAATGAGCAGTTCTTC.

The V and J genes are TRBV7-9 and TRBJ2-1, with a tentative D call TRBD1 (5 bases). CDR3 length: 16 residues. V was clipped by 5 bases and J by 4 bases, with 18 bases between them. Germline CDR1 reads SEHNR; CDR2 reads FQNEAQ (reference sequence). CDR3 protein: CASSGRQGGVYNEQFF. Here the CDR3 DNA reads TGTGCCAGCAGCGGACGCCAGGGTGGGGTATACAATGAGCAGTTCTTC.

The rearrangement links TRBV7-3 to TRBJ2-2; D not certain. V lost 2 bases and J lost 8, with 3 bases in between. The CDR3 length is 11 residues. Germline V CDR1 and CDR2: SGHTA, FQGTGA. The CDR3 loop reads CASSLAGELFF. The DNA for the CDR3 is TGTGCCAGCAGCTTAGCAGGGGAGCTGTTTTTT.